These 10 T cell receptor beta chains were all obtained from the same sample, sequenced in a study of CD8+ T cells in alopecia areata. Extracted RNA was reverse transcribed, and the resulting cDNA served as sequencing template. Method: immunoSEQ multiplex PCR; TCRdb's copy keeps in-frame clones and lacks some. The repertoire includes around 300,000 clones, 60% of them detected once, and 0.8% to 1% sits in the top ten. Treatment reported: oral pan-JAK inhibitor, 5-10 mg twice daily. The sample was CD4+ T cells sorted from blood, taken between weeks 51 and 54, from a patient treated with tofacitinib. These receptors were taken from a human donor with alopecia areata.

This clone was seen only a few times. The CDR3 reads CASSAQTGSNEQFF. The CDR3 coding sequence is TGCGCCAGCAGCGCGCAGACAGGGAGCAATGAGCAGTTCTTC. This sequence joins TRBV5-1 and TRBJ2-1; 7 bases match TRBD1. V was pared by 4 bases and J by 6 bases, with 7 bases of the junction left unmatched. Germline V gene lookup returns CDR1 SGHRS and CDR2 YFSETQ. CDR3 length: 14 residues.

The J gene is TRBJ2-7, the V gene TRBV11-2, with TRBD1 as a possible D gene (6 bases). V was clipped by 0 bases and J by 2 bases, with 17 bases between them. The germline V gene has CDR1 SGHAT and CDR2 FQNNGV. The CDR3 is made up of 17 amino acids. CDR3 bases: TGTGCCAGCAGCTTAGATCTGGGTGGGACATCCCCCTACGAGCAGTACTTC. Translated: CASSLDLGGTSPYEQYF.

This chain joins TRBV30 and TRBJ1-1, with a tentative D call TRBD1 (6 bases). The germline CDR1 and CDR2 sequences are GTSNPN and SVGIG (reference sequence). The CDR3 contains 12 residues. V was clipped by 6 bases and J by 5 bases, with 13 bases between them. CDR3 bases: TGTGCCTGTCGAACGAGGGGGACTGAAGCTTTCTTT. It translates to CACRTRGTEAFF. Looking up the rest from reference TRBV30 and TRBJ1-1 gives the full variable domain: SQTIHQWPATLVQPVGSPLSLECTVEGTSNPNLYWYRQAAGRGLQLLFYSVGIGQISSEVPQNLSASRPQDRQFILSSKKLLLSDSGFYLCACRTRGTEAFFGQGTRLTVV.

The DNA for the CDR3 is TGTGCCAGCAGTGAATTCCTGGACTCCCTCAACACCGGGGAGCTGTTTTTT. The encoded protein is CASSEFLDSLNTGELFF. The chain couples TRBV25-1 to TRBJ2-2; TRBD2 might be the D (5 bases). In germline, CDR1 is MGHDK, CDR2 SYGVNS. Trimming took 1 base from V and 2 from J, leaving 14 bases between them. The CDR3 is 17 amino acids.

The CDR3 reads CSVEGRDRGRGETQYF. Here the CDR3 DNA reads TGCAGCGTTGAAGGCCGGGACAGGGGGCGCGGGGAGACCCAGTACTTC. J is TRBJ2-5 and V is TRBV29-1, with TRBD1 matching 12 bases. With V trimmed by 1 base and J by 5 bases, 8 bases remained unmatched. CDR3 size: 16 residues. The germline CDR1 and CDR2 sequences are SQVTM and ANQGSEA. The full variable domain, in which reference TRBV29-1 and TRBJ2-5 provide the parts outside the CDR3, is SAVISQKPSRDICQRGTSLTIQCQVDSQVTMMFWYRQQPGQSLTLIATANQGSEATYESGFVIDKFPISRPNLTFSTLTVSNMSPEDSSIYLCSVEGRDRGRGETQYFGPGTRLLVL.

V and J are TRBV10-3 and TRBJ2-7; weak D call: TRBD2 (6 bases). This CDR3 region has 15 residues. V was cut by 2 bases and J by 5 bases, with 16 bases left in between. Germline lookup yields CDR1 ENHRY and CDR2 SYGVKD. CDR3 in DNA: TGTGCCATCAGTGAGATTGGGGGGAGAGACGACGAGCAGTACTTC. It translates to CAISEIGGRDDEQYF.

V gene TRBV30 combines with J gene TRBJ1-2; D uncertain. V lost 1 base and J 2 bases, leaving 8 bases between the germline ends. Per the germline V gene, CDR1 is GTSNPN and CDR2 is SVGIG (reference sequence). This CDR3 comprises 13 residues. The CDR3 spells CAWSGGPNYGYTF. In nucleotides, the CDR3 is TGTGCCTGGAGTGGCGGGCCCAACTATGGCTACACCTTC.

This rearrangement joins TRBV15 to TRBJ2-5, with 11 bases fitting TRBD1. Losses at the gene ends were 2 bases for V and 4 bases for J; bases not matched to a gene: 6. This CDR3 has 16 residues. CDR1 and CDR2 from the germline V gene are LNHNV and YYDKDF (reference sequence). DNA for the CDR3: TGTGCCACCAGCAGATTTCCGGGACAGGGGGTAGAGACCCAGTACTTC. This sequence encodes CATSRFPGQGVETQYF. The full variable domain, in which reference TRBV15 and TRBJ2-5 provide the parts outside the CDR3, is DAMVIQNPRYQVTQFGKPVTLSCSQTLNHNVMYWYQQKSSQAPKLLFHYYDKDFNNEADTPDNFQSRRPNTSFCFLDIRSPGLGDTAMYLCATSRFPGQGVETQYFGPGTRLLVL.

This clone has just a few counts. CDR3 nucleotides: TGTGCCAGCAGCTTAAGGGGTTACAATGAGCAGTTCTTC. Protein product: CASSLRGYNEQFF. The rearrangement links TRBV7-2 to TRBJ2-1; weak D call: TRBD1 (5 bases). This CDR3 is 13 amino acids long. Germline loops: CDR1 SGHTA, CDR2 FQGNSA. V was pared by 2 bases and J by 4 bases, with 6 bases between.

V and J are TRBV10-3 and TRBJ1-5; 7 nucleotides align to TRBD1. This CDR3 is 13 amino acids long. The V gene end was trimmed by 5 bases and the J gene end by 11 bases; junction bases not matched to a gene: 9. CDR1 ENHRY and CDR2 SYGVKD come from the germline V gene. The CDR3 protein is CAISTRDSEAQHF. The CDR3 bases are TGTGCCATCAGTACCAGGGACAGTGAGGCCCAGCATTTT.